These 21 T cell receptor beta chains were all obtained from the same sample, sequenced in a study of T cell repertoires in cytomegalovirus infection. TCRdb reanalysed the reads using MiXCR and keeps one entry per CDR3 protein. The repertoire holds about a million distinct CDR3 sequences, with 31% as singletons. No antigen is known for these receptors. The sequences come from cultured CD8+ T cells from PBMCs, collected from culture after CMV antigen stimulation. The receptors were sampled from a human donor in good health (CMV status not recorded). Some clones in this sample may be carry-over from other donors' samples.

This clonotype was counted at least ten times. V usage is TRBV7-6 and J usage is TRBJ1-2; D is perhaps TRBD1 (6 bases). The germline V gene has CDR1 SGHVS and CDR2 FNYEAQ. The CDR3 sequence is 16 residues long. V dropped 6 bases and J dropped 1 base, with 18 bases sitting between them. CDR3 bases: TGTGCCAGCAGTTTTTACGCGGACAGTATTAACTATGGCTACACCTTC. Translating gives CASSFYADSINYGYTF.

The rearrangement uses TRBV7-9 and TRBJ2-6; the D is unclear. Trimming stripped 8 bases from V and 5 bases from J, with 10 bases between. This CDR3 is 13 amino acids long. Germline CDR1 reads SEHNR; CDR2 reads FQNEAQ (reference sequence). The CDR3 here is CASPGHWANVLTF. The CDR3 nucleotides are TGTGCCAGCCCCGGCCACTGGGCCAACGTCCTGACTTTC. The entire variable domain, with the rest obtained from reference TRBV7-9 and TRBJ2-6, is as follows: DTGVSQNPRHKITKRGQNVTFRCDPISEHNRLYWYRQTLGQGPEFLTYFQNEAQLEKSRLLSDRFSAERPKGSFSTLEIQRTEQGDSAMYLCASPGHWANVLTFGAGSRLTVL.

The gene calls are TRBV7-9 and TRBJ1-4; D remains unclear. This CDR3 is built from 16 residues. V was pared by 5 bases and J by 1 base, with 14 bases between. The V gene's germline CDR1 is SEHNR and CDR2 FQNEAQ (reference sequence). The CDR3 DNA follows: TGTGCCAGCAGCCCTCCGGGTGGCCGAACTAATGAAAAACTGTTTTTT. The encoded protein is CASSPPGGRTNEKLFF.

The chain employs TRBV4-2 and TRBJ1-2; tentatively, D is TRBD1 (6 bases). V lost 0 bases, J lost 0 bases, and 14 bases lay in between. The CDR3 spans 17 residues. CDR1 is LGHNA, CDR2 YNFKEQ, per germline. CDR3 sequence (DNA): TGTGCCAGCAGCCAAGAGAGGGGGGGCCCCGCTAACTATGGCTACACCTTC. Its protein is CASSQERGGPANYGYTF.

Worth noting for this clonotype: Relative to the germline gene, one junction end is altered; a read error may explain this. V gene TRBV7-7 combines with J gene TRBJ2-1; 9 bases fit TRBD1. The CDR3 spans 15 residues. The germline V gene has CDR1 SSHAT and CDR2 FNYEAQ (reference sequence). The CDR3 loop is CASSTGTGILNEQFF. The CDR3 DNA is TGTGCTAGCAGCACCGGGACAGGGATTTTAAATGAGCAGTTCTTC.

The V and J genes are TRBV4-1 and TRBJ2-3; 9 positions agree with TRBD2. This CDR3 comprises 15 residues. V shed 1 base and J 2 bases; nucleotides not matched to a gene: 1. Germline CDR1 and CDR2: MGHRA and YSYEKL. CDR3 bases: TGCGCCAGCAGCCAAGGGACTAGCGACACAGATACGCAGTATTTT. Residues: CASSQGTSDTDTQYF.

Only a few counts were recorded for this clonotype. The V gene is TRBV6-6, the J gene TRBJ2-1; the match to TRBD2 covers 7 bases. J gave up 6 bases and V 0 bases, and 5 bases lay outside the gene matches. CDR1 MNHNY and CDR2 SVGAGI come from the germline V gene (reference sequence). The CDR3 contains 15 residues. CDR3 protein: CASSYSSGAVNEQFF. The DNA for the CDR3 is TGTGCCAGCAGTTACTCCAGCGGGGCGGTCAATGAGCAGTTCTTC.

This clonotype was found many times. This chain uses TRBV7-6 with TRBJ2-5; 7 bases line up with TRBD1. There are 15 residues in the CDR3. Germline trimming cut 1 base from V and 1 base from J; bases unmatched to any gene: 3. Per germline, CDR1 SGHVS and CDR2 FNYEAQ. CDR3 in DNA: TGTGCCAGCAGCTTAGTTCGGACAGGCCAAGAGACCCAGTACTTC. Translation: CASSLVRTGQETQYF. The variable domain in full, completed from reference TRBV7-6 and TRBJ2-5, reads GAGVSQSPRYKVTKRGQDVALRCDPISGHVSLYWYRQALGQGPEFLTYFNYEAQQDKSGLPNDRFSAERPEGSISTLTIQRTEQRDSAMYRCASSLVRTGQETQYFGPGTRLLVL.

This chain uses TRBV4-1 with TRBJ2-3, with TRBD2 matching over 7 bases. Germline values: CDR1 MGHRA, CDR2 YSYEKL. This CDR3 has 15 amino acids. J lost 0 bases, V lost 5 bases, and 5 bases had no gene match. The CDR3 spells CASSVGTISTDTQYF. Here the CDR3 DNA reads TGCGCCAGCAGCGTCGGGACTATTAGCACAGATACGCAGTATTTT.

This clonotype was counted many times. The V and J genes are TRBV7-8 and TRBJ1-1, with a possible D match to TRBD1 (6 bases). CDR1 and CDR2 from the germline V gene are SGHVS and FQNEAQ. V lost 7 bases and J lost 7, with 16 bases in between. This CDR3 has 13 residues. The CDR3 DNA follows: TGTGCCAGCATCCTAGGGGGAAGGGGTGAAGCTTTCTTT. Its protein product is CASILGGRGEAFF.

This rearrangement joins TRBV11-1 to TRBJ2-1; D uncertain. Deletions cut 5 bases from V and 8 bases from J, with 7 bases between. Germline V lookup: CDR1 SGHAT, CDR2 FQDESV (reference sequence). This CDR3 is built from 11 residues. The CDR3 sequence is CASSPAYEQFF. The CDR3 region has the DNA TGTGCCAGCAGCCCCGCCTATGAGCAGTTCTTC.

V is TRBV2 and J is TRBJ2-3; 15 bases match TRBD2. J was trimmed by 2 bases and V by 8 bases; bases with no gene match: 17. Germline V gene sequence: CDR1 SNHLY, CDR2 FYNNEI. This CDR3 is built from 20 residues. The CDR3 nucleotides read TGTGCCAGCCTCAGGCTGAGCGGGACTAGCGGGGGGTTGGACACAGATACGCAGTATTTT. Translated, it gives CASLRLSGTSGGLDTDTQYF.

V usage is TRBV4-1 and J usage is TRBJ1-2; D ambiguous. Germline V gives CDR1 MGHRA, CDR2 YSYEKL. Trimming took 8 bases from V and 4 from J, leaving 14 bases between them. The CDR3 runs to 13 residues. The CDR3 DNA sequence: TGCGCCAGCTCGGGTGGATACGGCTATGGCTACACCTTC. Translation gives CASSGGYGYGYTF.

CDR3 residues: CASSVGGTAGTEAFF. CDR3 nucleotides: TGTGCCAGCAGTGTCGGGGGGACAGCAGGGACTGAAGCTTTCTTT. The chain recombines TRBV6-2 or TRBV6-3 with TRBJ1-1, with 7 bases aligning to TRBD1. V shed 5 bases and J 5 bases; nucleotides not matched to a gene: 11. This CDR3 is built from 15 residues. CDR1 MNHEY and CDR2 SVGEGT come from the germline V gene.

This clonotype was seen more than once but under ten times. The rearrangement links TRBV7-8 to TRBJ2-3; D might be TRBD1 or TRBD2, each matching 5 bases. The CDR3 runs 14 residues. Looked up from germline, CDR1 is SGHVS and CDR2 is FQNEAQ. V was shortened by 5 bases and J by 1 base, with 10 bases between the two germline ends. CDR3 DNA sequence: TGTGCCAGCAGCCGGGACCGTCGCACAGATACGCAGTATTTT. Translation gives CASSRDRRTDTQYF.

A few counts support this clonotype. V and J are TRBV7-2 and TRBJ1-2, with TRBD1 identical over 9 bases. J gave up 3 bases and V 2 bases, and 4 bases lay outside the gene matches. CDR1 and CDR2 from the germline V gene are SGHTA and FQGNSA. The CDR3 totals 15 residues. The CDR3 protein is CASSLIRTGDYGYTF. In DNA, the CDR3 is TGTGCCAGCAGCTTAATTCGGACAGGGGACTATGGCTACACCTTC.

This clonotype was detected once. This chain connects TRBV18 to TRBJ2-7; D possibly corresponds to TRBD2 (5 bases). V dropped 2 bases and J dropped 3 bases, with 11 bases sitting between them. Per germline, CDR1 KGHSH and CDR2 LQKENI. CDR3 length: 14 residues. The DNA of the CDR3 is TGTGCCAGCTCACCAAAGGGAGCCCTCTACGAGCAGTACTTC. Protein sequence: CASSPKGALYEQYF.

This clonotype came up many times. The chain carries TRBV28 and TRBJ2-1; perhaps TRBD1 as D (5 bases). Germline V CDR1 and CDR2: MDHEN, SYDVKM. V was pared by 1 base and J by 5 bases, with 9 bases between. The CDR3 covers 14 residues. CDR3 DNA: TGTGCCAGCAGTTTATCGGCAGGGAACAATGAGCAGTTCTTC. This sequence encodes CASSLSAGNNEQFF.

This clonotype was detected ten times or more. The chain joins TRBV7-2 to TRBJ2-3, with TRBD2 matching over 7 bases. The CDR3 spans 15 residues. CDR1 is SGHTA, CDR2 FQGNSA, per germline. Germline trimming cut 5 bases from V and 4 bases from J; bases unmatched to any gene: 9. Here the CDR3 DNA reads TGTGCCAGCAGCGTAACCTCCCGGGGGGCAGATACGCAGTATTTT. Protein product: CASSVTSRGADTQYF.

This clonotype was seen many times. J is TRBJ2-3 and V is TRBV7-2; no reliable D call. Germline loops: CDR1 SGHTA, CDR2 FQGNSA. The CDR3 has 15 amino acids. V was cut by 3 bases and J by 0 bases, with 10 bases left in between. The chain's CDR3 is CASSFNYLSTDTQYF. The CDR3, as DNA: TGTGCCAGCAGCTTTAACTACCTAAGCACAGATACGCAGTATTTT.

For the CDR3, the DNA is TGTGCCAGCAGTTTATATCCCCTACCGGGACAGGGGGTCGTCACAGATACGCAGTATTTT. Protein product: CASSLYPLPGQGVVTDTQYF. The chain carries TRBV27 and TRBJ2-3; 11 bases are a match to TRBD1. CDR3 length: 20 amino acids. Trimming cost V 1 base and J 2 bases; bases outside gene matches: 14. Germline-derived CDR1 and CDR2 are MNHEY and SMNVEV (reference sequence).